This T cell receptor (beta chain) was identified during a study of CD8+ T cells in alopecia areata. The treatment denotes: oral pan-JAK inhibitor, 5-10 mg twice daily. In each case, RNA was isolated and then reverse transcribed into cDNA as the sequencing template. Libraries were prepared by immunoSEQ multiplex PCR; TCRdb keeps only in-frame clonotypes and omits some of them. Here the sample spans around 170,000 clones, 40% to 55% being singletons. The CDR3 totals 14 residues. Trimming took off 4 bases at V and 5 bases at J, with 15 bases between the two ends. Germline V gene lookup returns CDR1 SGHRS and CDR2 YFSETQ. This clone was counted a few times.

The V and J genes are TRBV5-1 and TRBJ2-5, with D tentatively TRBD1 (6 bases). The sample was CD8+ T cells sorted from blood, taken at approximately week 52, from a patient treated with tofacitinib. The source of this sequence is a human donor with alopecia areata. The CDR3 loop is CASSQGTGLETQYF. The CDR3 DNA reads TGCGCCAGCAGCCAGGGAACAGGGTTGGAGACCCAGTACTTC.